This record looks at one TCR beta chain sequence and its context. What it binds is not known. The data were taken from a study of OX40 agonist ivuxolimab in advanced cancers. Study-wide points: Among expanded peripheral T cells, antigen specificity went undetermined. Expanded clones were, on average, more numerous among CD8+ T cells than CD4+. At 0.1 to 3.0 mg/kg, clonal expansion of CD4+ and CD8+ blood T cells had occurred by week 6. Several nonresponders also turned out to have low normalized T-cell clonal expansion.

Assay: immunoSEQ multiplex PCR; the TCRdb copy retains only in-frame clones and omits some. Of 80,000 to 85,000 clones listed, under 90% are singletons. Sequencing used CD4+ or CD8+ T cells sorted from blood, obtained in a trial of the OX40 agonist ivuxolimab. This TCR was sampled from an adult with an advanced solid tumor such as melanoma, head and neck, liver or kidney cancer.

The CDR3 is CASSRTAIYNSPLHF. The CDR3 DNA sequence: TGTGCCAGCAGCAGAACAGCTATCTATAATTCACCCCTCCACTTT. The chain joins TRBV28 to TRBJ1-6; D remains ambiguous. The germline gives CDR1 MDHEN, CDR2 SYDVKM. The CDR3 covers 15 residues. V lost 6 bases, J lost 3 bases, and 12 bases lay in between. Full variable domain (remainder filled in from reference TRBV28 and TRBJ1-6): DVKVTQSSRYLVKRTGEKVFLECVQDMDHENMFWYRQDPGLGLRLIYFSYDVKMKEKGDIPEGYSVSREKKERFSLILESASTNQTSMYLCASSRTAIYNSPLHFGNGTRLTVT.